A selection of T cell receptor beta chains follows, all from one sample in a study of control samples from healthy donors and cancer patients. Produced via immunoSEQ multiplex PCR; TCRdb's table is partial and in-frame only. There are about 140,000 clones in the sample; about 89% occur only once, and under 9% lies in the top ten. The sample taken for sequencing was blood. Every receptor here comes from a man aged 18 to 30 in good health. CDR3s include the opening cysteine and the closing phenylalanine or tryptophan. The D gene is left open where the match is weak. Only some rows state a clone size, as once, few, many or a class for expanded clones.

cdr3_nt	cdr3_aa	j_call	clone_size	d_call	v_call
TGCGCCAGCAGTGATGAACAGGGGTTTTACAATGAGCAGTTCTTC	CASSDEQGFYNEQFF	TRBJ2-1	NA	TRBD1	TRBV10-1
TGCGCCAGCAGCATCGAGGGTACAATTAATTCACCCCTCCACTTT	CASSIEGTINSPLHF	TRBJ1-6	NA	NA	TRBV5-1
TGTGCCAGCAGTTTGGACGGACCCCAAGAGACCCAGTACTTC	CASSLDGPQETQYF	TRBJ2-5	NA	NA	TRBV27
TGTGCCAGCACTCCCCGGGACAGGGGGCGAGCCGAGCAGTACTTC	CASTPRDRGRAEQYF	TRBJ2-7	NA	TRBD1	TRBV6-5
TGTGCCAGCAGCTTGTCAGCGGGACACAACACTGAAGCTTTCTTT	CASSLSAGHNTEAFF	TRBJ1-1	NA	NA	TRBV5-6
TGTGCCAGCAGTCCGTGGGACGGACCGAAAGCTTTCTTT	CASSPWDGPKAFF	TRBJ1-1	NA	NA	TRBV27
TGTGCCAGCAGCCTTCGTCTAGCGGGGGGGAGCTCCTACAATGAGCAGTTCTTC	CASSLRLAGGSSYNEQFF	TRBJ2-1	NA	TRBD2	TRBV11-2
TGTGCCAGCAGCCAAGGCGAGAAGGGAAGAACTGAAGCTTTCTTT	CASSQGEKGRTEAFF	TRBJ1-1	NA	NA	TRBV3-1/TRBV3-2
TGTGCCGTGACCGGGACTAGCTCTTCTCAGGAGCAGTACTTC	CAVTGTSSSQEQYF	TRBJ2-7	NA	TRBD2	TRBV10-3
TGTGCCAGCAGTATCGGCATCGATGAAAAACTGTTTTTT	CASSIGIDEKLFF	TRBJ1-4	NA	NA	TRBV12-3/TRBV12-4
TGTGCCAGCAGTCCGAAAAACAGTTCTCAAAACATTCAGTACTTC	CASSPKNSSQNIQYF	TRBJ2-4	NA	NA	TRBV6-2/TRBV6-3
TGTGCCAGCAGTGATATGGGTGCGAACACCGGGGAGCTGTTTTTT	CASSDMGANTGELFF	TRBJ2-2	NA	NA	TRBV2
TGTGCCAGCAGCTTTAAGGGGGCTTATAATTCACCCCTCCACTTT	CASSFKGAYNSPLHF	TRBJ1-6	NA	TRBD1	TRBV7-2
TGCGCCAGCAGCCAAAGGGACTTACAAGAGACCCAGTACTTC	CASSQRDLQETQYF	TRBJ2-5	NA	NA	TRBV4-1
TGTGCCATCAGTGAGGTACTTCAGGGGACGGAGACCCAGTACTTC	CAISEVLQGTETQYF	TRBJ2-5	once	NA	TRBV10-3
TGTGCCAGTCAGCTACACTCTGGAAACACCATATATTTT	CASQLHSGNTIYF	TRBJ1-3	NA	NA	TRBV11-1
TGCGCCAGCAGCCAACCGGGTCAGATCTACGAGCAGTACTTC	CASSQPGQIYEQYF	TRBJ2-7	NA	NA	TRBV5-1
TGTGCCAGCAACCGAGCGGGGAGCTCCTACAATGAGCAGTTCTTC	CASNRAGSSYNEQFF	TRBJ2-1	NA	TRBD2	TRBV9
TGCGCCAGCAGCCAGGACAGGGGTCTTCTGAACACTGAAGCTTTCTTT	CASSQDRGLLNTEAFF	TRBJ1-1	NA	TRBD1	TRBV4-3
TGCGCCAGCAGCCTTTGGGCCCAGTACTTC	CASSLWAQYF	TRBJ2-5	NA	NA	TRBV4-1
TGCGCCAGCAGCTTGGGTGTAGGAACCAATCAGCCCCAGCATTTT	CASSLGVGTNQPQHF	TRBJ1-5	NA	NA	TRBV5-1
TGCGCCAGCAGTTTCCAAAGCGGGGGGGCCTCCGATGAGCAGTTCTTC	CASSFQSGGASDEQFF	TRBJ2-1	NA	TRBD2	TRBV10-1
TGTGCCAGCAGTTTTTCTTGGGAAGGGCCAAGATATAATTCACCCCTCCACTTT	CASSFSWEGPRYNSPLHF	TRBJ1-6	NA	NA	TRBV28
TGTGCCAGCAGCAACAACCGACAGGGAGGAAATTCACCCCTCCACTTT	CASSNNRQGGNSPLHF	TRBJ1-6	NA	TRBD1	TRBV28
TGTGCCAGCAGCCAAGGCGAGCGGGGGGTCAATGAGCAGTTCTTC	CASSQGERGVNEQFF	TRBJ2-1	NA	TRBD2	TRBV3-1/TRBV3-2
TGTGCCATCAGTGAGTCGTGGGATCAGCCCCAGCATTTT	CAISESWDQPQHF	TRBJ1-5	NA	NA	TRBV10-3
TGTGCCAGCAGCTTAGCGGATTCGAACACCGGGGAGCTGTTTTTT	CASSLADSNTGELFF	TRBJ2-2	NA	NA	TRBV7-9
TGTGCCAGCAGCGCGCAGATCCGCGAGCAGTACTTC	CASSAQIREQYF	TRBJ2-7	once	NA	TRBV11-2
TGTGCCAGCAGTCTCTATGGCTACACCTTC	CASSLYGYTF	TRBJ1-2	NA	NA	TRBV3-1/TRBV3-2
TGTGCCAGCAGCTTAGCATTAGGACAGGTCTACGAGCAGTACTTC	CASSLALGQVYEQYF	TRBJ2-7	NA	TRBD1	TRBV7-8
TGTGCCAGTAGGAGAGACAGCAGCAATCAGCCCCAGCATTTT	CASRRDSSNQPQHF	TRBJ1-5	once	NA	TRBV19
TGTGCCAGCAGCCAAGTGGTGTCCCGACAGGTCAGTCAGCCCCAGCATTTT	CASSQVVSRQVSQPQHF	TRBJ1-5	NA	NA	TRBV14
TGTGCCCGAGAGCAGCCTACGGGGAGGGTGAATAGCAATCAGCCCCAGCATTTT	CAREQPTGRVNSNQPQHF	TRBJ1-5	NA	NA	TRBV7-8